The 21 T cell receptor beta chains presented below share a single source sample, sequenced in a study of blood T cell repertoires in COVID-19. Profiling relied on immunoSEQ multiplex PCR, and the TCRdb table lists in-frame clones only, not all of them. The data hold roughly 240,000 clones, with around 78% observed a single time. Source material: peripheral blood. Receptors were obtained from a man aged 60-69 years who had recovered from COVID-19.

The gene calls are TRBV28 and TRBJ2-7; a weak D match, TRBD2 (5 bases). With 4 bases removed from V and 2 bases from J, the gap between germline ends came to 21 bases. This CDR3 has 17 amino acids. Germline V CDR1 and CDR2: MDHEN, SYDVKM. CDR3 in amino acids: CASSYPRREPGPYEQYF. CDR3 sequence (DNA): TGTGCCAGCAGTTACCCCCGCCGGGAACCCGGTCCCTACGAGCAGTACTTC.

The chain has TRBV6-5 and TRBJ1-5, with a tentative D call TRBD1 (6 bases). V lost 1 base and J 10 bases, leaving 8 bases between the germline ends. Germline V lookup: CDR1 MNHEY, CDR2 SVGAGI. This CDR3 has 12 residues. CDR3 nucleotide sequence: TGTGCCAGCAGTTACTTACAGGGACCCCAGCATTTT. This encodes CASSYLQGPQHF.

Regarding this clone: The same CDR3 can be traced to other DNA sequences in this sample. V and J are TRBV18 and TRBJ2-7, with 12 bases lining up with TRBD2. From germline, CDR1 is KGHSH and CDR2 LQKENI. V was pared by 9 bases and J by 4 bases, with 10 bases of the junction left unmatched. This CDR3 contains 15 residues. The CDR3 DNA follows: TGTGCCAGTTCATTGACTAGCGGGGGAACGTACGAGCAGTACTTC. This encodes CASSLTSGGTYEQYF.

The V gene is TRBV30, the J gene TRBJ1-2; maybe TRBD1 (6 bases). The length of the CDR3 is 13 residues. Trimming pared 8 bases from V and 7 bases from J, leaving 20 bases between. Germline V gene lookup returns CDR1 GTSNPN and CDR2 SVGIG (reference sequence). This CDR3 reads CARTAGAPGGYTF. The DNA for the CDR3 is TGTGCCCGGACGGCGGGGGCCCCAGGTGGCTACACCTTC.

V usage is TRBV5-1 and J usage is TRBJ2-7; 7 nucleotides agree with TRBD1. CDR3 size: 14 residues. The V segment lost 5 bases and the J segment 1 base; nucleotides outside the gene matches: 6. Germline V CDR1 and CDR2: SGHRS, YFSETQ. The CDR3 DNA reads TGCGCCAGCAGAGGGACAGTAACTTCCTACGAGCAGTACTTC. This codes for CASRGTVTSYEQYF.

The V gene is TRBV29-1, the J gene TRBJ2-5; no definite D call. This CDR3 is 13 amino acids long. The germline V gene has CDR1 SQVTM and CDR2 ANQGSEA. Trimming left V 6 bases short and J 5 bases short, with 16 bases between. The CDR3 nucleotides read TGCAGCGTCTCACAAATAAATCAGGAGACCCAGTACTTC. Protein sequence: CSVSQINQETQYF.

The V call is TRBV3-1 (or the pseudogene TRBV3-2), the J call TRBJ2-1; TRBD2 aligns across 8 bases. This CDR3 is built from 14 residues. The germline CDR1 and CDR2 sequences are LGHDT and YNNKEL (reference sequence). Trimming at V came to 4 bases and at J to 10 bases, leaving 9 bases not matched to a gene. CDR3 in DNA: TGTGCCAGCAGCCCTACTAGCGGATTTGGGGAGCAGTTCTTC. Its translation is CASSPTSGFGEQFF.

This clone was seen once. The rearrangement links TRBV28 to TRBJ1-1, with 8 bases aligning to TRBD1. Germline trimming cut 5 bases from V and 5 bases from J; bases unmatched to any gene: 7. The CDR3 consists of 14 residues. Per germline, CDR1 MDHEN and CDR2 SYDVKM. The CDR3 protein is CASSETGGRTEAFF. For the CDR3, the DNA is TGTGCCAGCAGTGAAACAGGGGGACGGACTGAAGCTTTCTTT.

The rearrangement links TRBV7-2 to TRBJ2-1; TRBD2 aligns across 9 bases. The CDR3 totals 16 residues. The J segment lost 1 base and the V segment lost 5 bases, leaving 6 bases of the junction unmatched. Germline V lookup: CDR1 SGHTA, CDR2 FQGNSA. Here the CDR3 DNA reads TGTGCCAGCAGCCTGATTAGCGGGAGTTCCTACAATGAGCAGTTCTTC. As protein: CASSLISGSSYNEQFF.

The J gene is TRBJ1-4, the V gene TRBV5-1, with D hard to call. The CDR3 is made up of 14 amino acids. In germline, CDR1 is SGHRS, CDR2 YFSETQ. V lost 3 bases and J 3 bases, leaving 9 bases between the germline ends. The CDR3 DNA sequence: TGCGCCAGCAGCTCTACAGCGGCTAATGAAAAACTGTTTTTT. It codes for CASSSTAANEKLFF.

In its sample, this clone was seen a few times. This chain uses TRBV30 with TRBJ1-6; possibly TRBD1 for D (6 bases). Per germline, CDR1 GTSNPN and CDR2 SVGIG (reference sequence). The CDR3 loop spans 15 amino acids. With 3 bases removed from V and 4 bases from J, the gap between germline ends came to 13 bases. In DNA, the CDR3 is TGTGCCTGGAGCGGGGGGCTAGGGTATAATTCACCCCTCCACTTT. Translating it yields CAWSGGLGYNSPLHF.

V gene TRBV18 combines with J gene TRBJ2-4; D might be TRBD1 (5 bases). Germline assignment: CDR1 KGHSH and CDR2 LQKENI. Trimming took 5 bases from V and 1 from J, leaving 15 bases between them. This CDR3 spans 16 amino acids. Here the CDR3 DNA reads TGTGCCAGCTCAATTCAGGGTTTACTTGCCAAAAACATTCAGTACTTC. It translates to CASSIQGLLAKNIQYF.

The chain has TRBV27 and TRBJ2-5; TRBD1 matches 9 bases. Germline V CDR1 and CDR2: MNHEY, SMNVEV (reference sequence). This CDR3 is 14 amino acids long. The junction had 4 bases not matched to a gene; V was cut back by 6 bases and J by 2 bases. The CDR3 loop reads CASRTGGKQETQYF. CDR3 DNA: TGTGCCAGCAGGACAGGGGGTAAACAAGAGACCCAGTACTTC.

DNA for the CDR3: TGTGCCAGCAGTTTATTATTGGGGAGTCGCCTTGGCTACACCTTC. Its translation: CASSLLLGSRLGYTF. V gene TRBV28 combines with J gene TRBJ1-2; D unresolved. There are 15 residues in the CDR3. Per germline, CDR1 MDHEN and CDR2 SYDVKM. With 1 base removed from V and 7 bases from J, the gap between germline ends came to 16 bases.

This clone was seen just once. This chain uses TRBV5-1 with TRBJ2-3; D possibly corresponds to TRBD2 (6 bases). V was cut by 2 bases and J by 4 bases, with 14 bases left in between. Germline-derived CDR1 and CDR2 are SGHRS and YFSETQ. The CDR3 has 15 amino acids. The CDR3 region has the DNA TGCGCCAGCAGCTTCGGGAGCTTGTTAGCAGATACGCAGTATTTT. Amino acids: CASSFGSLLADTQYF.

This clone was seen a few times. This chain connects TRBV7-9 to TRBJ2-4, with unresolved D. The ends were cut back, 5 bases at V and 1 base at J, with 15 bases in the middle. This CDR3 is built from 16 residues. Germline V gene sequence: CDR1 SEHNR, CDR2 FQNEAQ (reference sequence). CDR3 sequence: CASSRPVAEAKNIQYF. CDR3 nucleotide sequence: TGTGCCAGCAGCCGACCTGTTGCGGAGGCCAAAAACATTCAGTACTTC.

V usage is TRBV6-5 and J usage is TRBJ1-2; D not certain. With 0 bases removed from V and 0 bases from J, the gap between germline ends came to 8 bases. Germline loops: CDR1 MNHEY, CDR2 SVGAGI. The CDR3 consists of 15 residues. Here the CDR3 DNA reads TGTGCCAGCAGTTACTCGAGAAGCGCTAACTATGGCTACACCTTC. Amino acids: CASSYSRSANYGYTF.

The chain joins TRBV5-1 to TRBJ2-5; 15 bases match TRBD2. The V gene end was trimmed by 4 bases and the J gene end by 7 bases; junction bases not matched to a gene: 8. This CDR3 comprises 16 residues. Germline V gene data show CDR1 as SGHRS and CDR2 as YFSETQ. This CDR3 is CASSLGLAGGEVTQYF. The CDR3 DNA is TGCGCCAGCAGCCTCGGACTAGCGGGGGGGGAGGTGACCCAGTACTTC.

The V gene is TRBV7-8, the J gene TRBJ2-1; 14 nucleotides agree with TRBD2. CDR1 is SGHVS and CDR2 is FQNEAQ in the germline V gene. The CDR3 is 15 residues long. V was pared by 6 bases and J by 9 bases, with 7 bases of the junction left unmatched. The CDR3 DNA follows: TGTGCCAGCAGAATGACTAGCGGGAGGGAGGGTGAGCAGTTCTTC. Residues: CASRMTSGREGEQFF.

The gene calls are TRBV9 and TRBJ2-2; TRBD2 might be the D (6 bases). Trimming shortened V by 4 bases and J by 1 base, and 11 bases separated the two germline ends. Germline CDR1 and CDR2: SGDLS and YYNGEE. The CDR3 is 15 amino acids. CDR3 in DNA: TGTGCCAGCAGCCACCTAGCGTTGAACACCGGGGAGCTGTTTTTT. It encodes CASSHLALNTGELFF.

This clone occurred a few times. This chain uses TRBV24-1 with TRBJ2-3; D is perhaps TRBD2 (6 bases). The CDR3 has 18 amino acids. Germline loops: CDR1 KGHDR, CDR2 SFDVKD. Trimming removed 4 bases from V and 1 base from J, with 20 bases in between. CDR3 coding DNA: TGTGCCACCAGTGACACCATAGGGAGGAGGGACGGCACAGATACGCAGTATTTT. It is translated as CATSDTIGRRDGTDTQYF.